This T cell receptor (beta chain) was documented in a study of cytomegalovirus exposure and HLA in healthy donors. Study-wide context: Roughly 180 million T cells yielded 110 million or so unique TCR beta sequences in earlier analysis.

Broader study findings: Only CMV serostatus was available as immune exposure information. TCR beta chain V- and J-gene trimming was linked, in a later analysis, to a missense variant in DCLRE1C. According to an earlier analysis, most TCR beta V segments yielded productive rearrangements about 87% or about 30% of the time.

A word on this clone: Its target is not known.

Vbeta (60) and Jbeta (13) primers were used in the PCR. Method: immunoSEQ multiplex PCR; TCRdb's copy keeps in-frame clones and lacks some. The sample has about 160,000 clones, 70% to 80% seen once; the top ten hold 3.5% to 4.5%. Source material: PBMCs. The source is a man aged 30-40 years in good health and CMV-seropositive.

The CDR3 spells CASSLGGTENEKLFF. The DNA for the CDR3 is TGTGCCAGCAGTTTAGGCGGGACGGAAAATGAAAAACTGTTTTTT. The V gene is TRBV28, the J gene TRBJ1-4, with D possibly matching TRBD1 (5 bases). The ends were cut back, 2 bases at V and 5 bases at J, with 12 bases in the middle. The germline gives CDR1 MDHEN, CDR2 SYDVKM. The CDR3 has 15 residues.